This T cell receptor (beta chain) emerged from a study of cytomegalovirus exposure and HLA in healthy donors. Whole-study results and caveats: In an earlier analysis, most TCR beta V segments were productive about 90% or about 30% of the time. The study labeled 150 or so TCR beta chains cytomegalovirus-associated. Of the V segments, some could not be distinguished, including TRBV6-2 and TRBV6-3, and were excluded.

A word on this clone: Its antigen remains unidentified.

The PCR employed 60 Vbeta primers together with 13 Jbeta primers. Authors' methods: Around 11 million shared chains were among around 80 million unique TCR beta chains counted in a later analysis. The assay was immunoSEQ multiplex PCR, and TCRdb's table has in-frame clones only and misses some. D and trimming come from the DNA, and the V and J calls and clone size come from that table. This table has about 150,000 clones, roughly four fifths appearing once. Per germline, CDR1 SGHRS and CDR2 YFSETQ. This CDR3 comprises 17 residues. V dropped 9 bases and J dropped 0 bases, with 19 bases sitting between them.

The sequenced sample was PBMCs. The sequence was obtained from a man aged 40-50 years in good health and CMV-seronegative. V gene TRBV5-1 combines with J gene TRBJ2-6; tentative D call: TRBD2 (5 bases). The chain's CDR3 is CATPRGDEGSGANVLTF. Written as DNA, the CDR3 is TGCGCCACCCCGCGTGGGGATGAGGGCTCTGGGGCCAACGTCCTGACTTTC.